Listed here is a single T cell receptor beta chain. This clonotype was picked up a small number of times. The antigen it recognizes is unknown. The record has no base qualities; no much larger clone is one base away. This sample was taken from a study of T-cell memory formation after mild COVID-19 (dated by TCRdb to about 2021). The study in broad terms: Most TCR sequence clusters were specific to one of the two donors. T-cell clones expanding and contracting after mild COVID-19 in two donors were tracked by longitudinal TCRalpha and TCRbeta repertoire sequencing. Two young, previously healthy adult volunteers, one female and one male, were included in the cohort.

The CDR3 covers 16 residues, taking in both the cysteine and the phenylalanine. Only the CDR3 part of the read is kept: 48 bases, read in frame from the first base. V was cut back by 0 bases and J by 4 bases, leaving a gap of 12 bases between them. The germline V gene provides CDR1 ENHRY and CDR2 SYGVKD. Study-wide conclusions, independent of this receptor: Contracting CD4+ clones were found mainly in CM and EM memory subsets, while CD8+ clones were enriched in EMRA. The study covered only a couple of mild cases, and larger cohorts including severe cases with pre-infection samples were considered necessary. SARS-CoV-2 specificity of the second-wave clones peaking on day 37 was not confirmed. Clones that contracted from day 15 to 85 showed balanced CD4/CD8 phenotypes, whereas a second wave of clones that expanded from day 15 to 37 leaned towards CD4+. The detection of some responding clones in pre-infection memory suggests that pre-existing cross-reactive memory T cells joined the SARS-CoV-2 response.

These reads were obtained on an Illumina NovaSeq 6000. TCRalpha and TCRbeta cDNA libraries were constructed by 5'RACE with constant-segment primers, with sample barcodes and unique molecular identifiers being introduced. Trizol reagent was used to extract RNA from every sample. Library amplification was performed in two PCR steps, and a second sample barcode and Illumina TruSeq adapters were introduced in the second step. The libraries were sequenced on an Illumina NovaSeq using 2 x 150 bp paired-end reads. As for the authors' bioinformatics: With migec v1.2.7, reads were demultiplexed and then collapsed into UMI-guided consensus sequences. Using mixcr v2.1.11, the UMI consensuses were aligned to TRA and TRB V and J templates and assembled into clonotypes. A clonotype was counted as expanded or contracted only if both edgeR and NoisET called the change significant, with noise models trained on biological replicates. For edgeR calls, the thresholds were a false discovery rate-adjusted p below 0.01 and a log2 fold-change of 1. PCA with hierarchical clustering of max-normalized trajectories of the 1000 most abundant clonotypes was used as exploratory dynamics analysis. The CD4 or CD8 phenotype of responding clones was assigned using the separately sequenced CD4+ and CD8+ repertoires. TCRdb reran the public reads through fastp at Q25 and MiXCR, keeping productive beta chains. Rows matching on CDR3 protein sequence are summarized as one entry with the most common DNA and genes. For this entry, the V and J calls and clone size follow TCRdb and not the study's own pipeline. Recorded for this sample are around 130,000 distinct CDR3 sequences; 14% of them occurred a single time. The top ten clones comprise about 26% of the sample.

Ficoll-Paque density gradient centrifugation was used to isolate PBMCs. This clonotype was obtained from an adult woman who had mild COVID-19 (a few samples of this study predate the infection). The sample titles of this study are shuffled in the database, so cell type and time point are left out; the donor was told from shared clones. The sample consisted of PBMCs or a T cell subset sorted from them (not recorded which). The rearrangement combines TRBV10-3 with TRBJ2-2, and perhaps TRBD2 as D gene, on 6 matching bases. The CDR3 is CAISESRGAGTGELFF. The sequenced DNA is TGTGCCATCAGTGAGTCGAGGGGAGCGGGCACCGGGGAGCTGTTTTTT.